These 21 T cell receptor beta chains share one sample of origin, sequenced in a study of response to subunit inactivated influenza vaccine (dated by TCRdb to the late 2010s). The library was produced with RT-PCR. Reads for this sample came from an Illumina HiSeq 2500. TCRdb reran the public reads through fastp at Q25 and MiXCR, keeping productive beta chains. Identical CDR3 proteins give one entry, which carries the most common genes and DNA. The table for this sample lists approximately 520,000 distinct CDR3 sequences; 25% of them were counted only once. The ten largest clonotypes hold under 2.5% of the sample. This specimen was CD4+ T cells sorted from PBMCs, taken around 5 days after vaccination. Receptor source: a man aged 45-65 years who received an inactivated influenza vaccine. Donor details come from another sample of the same person, matched by shared clones.

Ten or more counts support this clonotype. V gene TRBV9 combines with J gene TRBJ1-2, with D possibly being TRBD1 (6 bases). Germline CDR1 SGDLS, CDR2 YYNGEE. The CDR3 is 15 residues long. V was clipped by 4 bases and J by 7 bases, with 20 bases between them. DNA of the CDR3: TGTGCCAGCAGCACCGGACAGAGCTCTTATAGTGGCTACACCTTC. Protein: CASSTGQSSYSGYTF.

This clonotype was seen a handful of times. The chain combines TRBV6-1 with TRBJ1-5; D call uncertain. This CDR3 contains 16 residues. Per the germline V gene, CDR1 is MNHNS and CDR2 is SASEGT. The V and J ends lost 6 bases and 5 bases respectively, with 20 bases between them. The CDR3 is CASSRWGGTVDQPQHF. The CDR3 DNA sequence: TGTGCCAGCAGCAGGTGGGGAGGTACAGTAGATCAGCCCCAGCATTTT.

This clonotype has more than one count but fewer than ten. V is TRBV20-1 and J is TRBJ2-1; TRBD2 is a possible D gene (6 bases). CDR3 length: 12 amino acids. V was clipped by 3 bases and J by 6 bases, with 9 bases between them. Germline V gene lookup returns CDR1 DFQATT and CDR2 SNEGSKA (reference sequence). The CDR3 spells CSASGTFNEQFF. CDR3 bases: TGCAGTGCTAGCGGGACTTTCAATGAGCAGTTCTTC.

The chain carries TRBV20-1 and TRBJ1-5, with 11 bases that match TRBD1. Germline V lookup: CDR1 DFQATT, CDR2 SNEGSKA (reference sequence). Trimming removed 0 bases from V and 7 bases from J; junction bases left unmatched: 2. This CDR3 spans 14 amino acids. CDR3 coding DNA: TGCAGTGCTAGAGAGGACAGGGGGCAACAGCCCCAGCATTTT. Residues: CSAREDRGQQPQHF.

V is TRBV15 and J is TRBJ2-3, with a possible D match to TRBD2 (5 bases). Germline loops: CDR1 LNHNV, CDR2 YYDKDF (reference sequence). This CDR3 region has 15 residues. The ends were cut back, 2 bases at V and 0 bases at J, with 9 bases in the middle. The CDR3 here is CATSRNRESTDTQYF. The CDR3 DNA is TGTGCCACCAGCAGAAACCGGGAAAGCACAGATACGCAGTATTTT.

This chain connects TRBV28 to TRBJ2-4, with D maybe TRBD1 (5 bases). Per germline, CDR1 MDHEN and CDR2 SYDVKM. V lost 3 bases to trimming and J lost 0 bases, with 12 bases between them. The CDR3 length is 16 residues. In DNA, the CDR3 is TGTGCCAGCAGTTTTGACAGAAGACTAGCCAAAAACATTCAGTACTTC. Its translation: CASSFDRRLAKNIQYF.

This clonotype was detected only a few times. This chain uses TRBV5-1 with TRBJ2-7; weak D call: TRBD1 (5 bases). The V end was cut by 3 bases, the J end by 3 bases, with 7 bases between. There are 12 residues in the CDR3. Germline values: CDR1 SGHRS, CDR2 YFSETQ. The CDR3 is CASSYDSYEQYF. The DNA of the CDR3 is TGCGCCAGCAGCTATGACAGCTACGAGCAGTACTTC. The variable domain in full, with the rest retrieved from reference TRBV5-1 and TRBJ2-7, is KAGVTQTPRYLIKTRGQQVTLSCSPISGHRSVSWYQQTPGQGLQFLFEYFSETQRNKGNFPGRFSGRQFSNSRSEMNVSTLELGDSALYLCASSYDSYEQYFGPGTRLTVT.

Regarding this clonotype: A much bigger clone sits one base away, suggesting this may be a read error. The CDR3, as DNA: TGTGCCAGCAGTTCGGGACTAGCGGGGTACGAGCGGTACTTC. Translation: CASSSGLAGYERYF. The rearrangement links TRBV27 to TRBJ2-7, with 13 positions matching TRBD2. The length of the CDR3 is 14 residues. Germline V lookup: CDR1 MNHEY, CDR2 SMNVEV (reference sequence).

This clonotype was picked up many times. The rearrangement links TRBV7-2 to TRBJ2-1; 11 nucleotides agree with TRBD1. J lost 4 bases, V lost 5 bases, and 4 bases had no gene match. This CDR3 has 15 residues. Germline lookup yields CDR1 SGHTA and CDR2 FQGNSA. CDR3 region: CASSEGQGVYNEQFF. For the CDR3, the DNA is TGTGCCAGCAGCGAGGGACAGGGGGTGTACAATGAGCAGTTCTTC.

This clonotype occurred a few times. The V and J genes are TRBV7-3 and TRBJ2-1; the D gene is possibly TRBD1 (5 bases). The germline V and J ends were trimmed by 5 bases and 8 bases, with 13 bases remaining between them. Per germline, CDR1 SGHTA and CDR2 FQGTGA. The CDR3 loop spans 13 amino acids. CDR3 nucleotide sequence: TGTGCCAGCAGCATTACAGGCACCCATGAGCAGTTCTTC. Translating gives CASSITGTHEQFF.

This chain joins TRBV6-1 and TRBJ1-5; 7 nucleotides agree with TRBD1. Germline CDR1 reads MNHNS; CDR2 reads SASEGT. V lost 6 bases and J lost 4; bases outside the gene matches: 6. The CDR3 is 14 residues long. CDR3 DNA: TGTGCCAGCAGACAGGGGTTAGGAAATCAGCCCCAGCATTTT. It specifies CASRQGLGNQPQHF.

This clonotype was recorded many times. The chain couples TRBV12-3 or TRBV12-4 to TRBJ2-3; 7 bases align to TRBD2. This CDR3 is built from 14 residues. Losses at the gene ends were 3 bases for V and 1 base for J; bases not matched to a gene: 1. CDR3 residues: CASSFTSGTDTQYF. In nucleotides, the CDR3 is TGTGCCAGCAGTTTTACTAGCGGCACAGATACGCAGTATTTT.

The chain carries TRBV4-2 and TRBJ2-7; tentative D call: TRBD1 (6 bases). This CDR3 has 13 residues. CDR1 LGHNA and CDR2 YNFKEQ come from the germline V gene. Deletions cut 1 base from V and 5 bases from J, with 9 bases between. The CDR3 here is CASSQVGHNEQYF. DNA for the CDR3: TGTGCCAGCAGCCAAGTGGGACACAACGAGCAGTACTTC.

This clonotype was detected once. V is TRBV10-3 and J is TRBJ2-7; TRBD1 matches 7 bases. Germline V gene sequence: CDR1 ENHRY, CDR2 SYGVKD. With 5 bases clipped from V and 5 bases from J, the junction kept 6 bases outside the gene matches. This CDR3 spans 13 amino acids. The CDR3 region has the DNA TGTGCCATCAGTTTGACAGGGTCCCACGAGCAGTACTTC. Its translation is CAISLTGSHEQYF.

This clonotype was seen a few times. The chain combines TRBV9 with TRBJ2-7; D may correspond to TRBD1 or TRBD2 (5 bases each). This CDR3 spans 15 amino acids. Germline CDR1 reads SGDLS; CDR2 reads YYNGEE. Trimming stripped 4 bases from V and 2 bases from J, with 16 bases between. CDR3 residues: CASSQSTGPPYEQYF. CDR3 coding DNA: TGTGCCAGCAGCCAATCTACGGGACCACCCTACGAGCAGTACTTC.

The chain has TRBV12-3 or TRBV12-4 and TRBJ1-1; D is perhaps TRBD1 (5 bases). Deletions cut 6 bases from V and 4 bases from J, with 15 bases between. The CDR3 contains 14 residues. The CDR3 nucleotides are TGTGCCAGCAGGACCGCCATGGGGCGCACTGAAGCTTTCTTT. The encoded protein is CASRTAMGRTEAFF.

In this sample, this clonotype turned up many times. The V gene is TRBV20-1, the J gene TRBJ2-1; TRBD1 agrees at 7 bases. V shed 0 bases, J shed 4 bases, and the junction held 9 bases outside the gene matches. Germline-derived CDR1 and CDR2 are DFQATT and SNEGSKA (reference sequence). The CDR3 is 16 residues long. CDR3 residues: CSARDLDRPPYNEQFF. The CDR3 nucleotides are TGCAGTGCTAGAGATTTGGACAGGCCGCCTTACAATGAGCAGTTCTTC.

This clonotype was seen only a few times. The gene calls are TRBV10-3 and TRBJ2-3; D unresolved. In germline, CDR1 is ENHRY, CDR2 SYGVKD. CDR3 length equals 14 residues. Trimming took off 6 bases at V and 2 bases at J, with 12 bases between the two ends. The CDR3 sequence is CAIRSLESTDTQYF. As DNA, the CDR3 is TGTGCCATCAGAAGCCTAGAGTCCACAGATACGCAGTATTTT.

The sample holds a few counts of this clonotype. The chain links TRBV7-9 to TRBJ1-1; weak D call: TRBD1 (6 bases). The CDR3 contains 15 residues. V lost 2 bases, J lost 1 base, and 11 bases lay in between. Germline assignment: CDR1 SEHNR and CDR2 FQNEAQ (reference sequence). The CDR3 is CASSLIGGPNTEAFF. The CDR3 region has the DNA TGTGCCAGCAGCTTAATCGGGGGGCCGAACACTGAAGCTTTCTTT.

The chain combines TRBV20-1 with TRBJ2-3, with D perhaps matching TRBD1 (6 bases). Per germline, CDR1 DFQATT and CDR2 SNEGSKA (reference sequence). With 3 bases removed from V and 4 bases from J, the gap between germline ends came to 17 bases. The CDR3 is 15 residues long. CDR3 nucleotides: TGCAGTGCTAGCGGCTCCCAGGGGTTGTCAGATACGCAGTATTTT. Translation: CSASGSQGLSDTQYF.

This clonotype has more than one count but fewer than ten. The chain joins TRBV5-1 to TRBJ2-7; D is undetermined. Germline V gene lookup returns CDR1 SGHRS and CDR2 YFSETQ. V lost 3 bases, J lost 2 bases, and 12 bases lay in between. The CDR3 is 14 amino acids. The DNA of the CDR3 is TGCGCCAGCAGCTACGGCGTCTCCACCTACGAGCAGTACTTC. It is translated as CASSYGVSTYEQYF. Combining the CDR3 with reference TRBV5-1 and TRBJ2-7 gives the whole variable domain KAGVTQTPRYLIKTRGQQVTLSCSPISGHRSVSWYQQTPGQGLQFLFEYFSETQRNKGNFPGRFSGRQFSNSRSEMNVSTLELGDSALYLCASSYGVSTYEQYFGPGTRLTVT.